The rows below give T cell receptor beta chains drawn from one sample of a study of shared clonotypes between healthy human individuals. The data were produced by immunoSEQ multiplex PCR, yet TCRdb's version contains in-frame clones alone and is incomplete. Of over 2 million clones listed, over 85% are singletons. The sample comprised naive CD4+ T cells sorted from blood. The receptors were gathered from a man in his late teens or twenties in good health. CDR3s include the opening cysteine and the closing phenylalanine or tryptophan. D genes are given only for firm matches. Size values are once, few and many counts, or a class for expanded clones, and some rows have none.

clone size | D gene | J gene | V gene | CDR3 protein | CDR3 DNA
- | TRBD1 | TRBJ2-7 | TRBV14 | CASSQGQGTSYEQYF | TGTGCCAGCAGCCAAGGACAGGGGACCTCCTACGAGCAGTACTTC
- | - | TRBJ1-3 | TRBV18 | CASSPGGPTGNTIYF | TGTGCCAGCTCACCGGGGGGGCCCACTGGAAACACCATATATTTT
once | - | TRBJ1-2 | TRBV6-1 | CASSQGGLLSYGYTF | TGTGCCAGCAGTCAAGGGGGTCTCCTTTCCTATGGCTACACCTTC
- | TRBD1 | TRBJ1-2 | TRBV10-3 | CAISLQGAQGYTF | TGTGCCATCAGTTTACAGGGGGCGCAAGGCTACACCTTC
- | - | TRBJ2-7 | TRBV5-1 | CASSSLSRVSEQYF | TGCGCCAGCAGCTCGCTATCCAGGGTTTCCGAGCAGTACTTC
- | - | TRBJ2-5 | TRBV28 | CASSGQIPETQYF | TGTGCCAGCAGTGGGCAGATTCCGGAGACCCAGTACTTC
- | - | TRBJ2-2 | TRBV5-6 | CASSSQGSGGELFF | TGTGCCAGCAGCTCACAGGGTTCGGGCGGGGAGCTGTTTTTT
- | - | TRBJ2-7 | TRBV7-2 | CASNQNMGLRGEQYF | TGTGCCAGCAACCAAAACATGGGGCTGAGAGGCGAGCAGTACTTC
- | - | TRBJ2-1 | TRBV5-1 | CASSLGGYNEQFF | TGCGCCAGCAGCCTAGGTGGGTACAATGAGCAGTTCTTC
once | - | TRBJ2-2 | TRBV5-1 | CASSLGDGGNTGELFF | TGCGCCAGCAGCTTGGGAGACGGGGGTAACACCGGGGAGCTGTTTTTT